This TCR beta chain stems from a study of siplizumab effects on memory and regulatory T cells. A remark on this clone: The antigen remains unidentified.

V was cut by 7 bases and J by 4 bases, with 14 bases left in between. This CDR3 has 14 amino acids. Germline values: CDR1 LNHDA, CDR2 SQIVND (reference sequence). It was approximately 9.8 x 10^4 TCR templates that were assayed per sample. Data came from immunoSEQ multiplex PCR; TCRdb stores just in-frame clones and leaves some out. The repertoire holds more than 70,000 clones, with around 95% as singletons. Whole-study findings and limits: Roughly 75-95% of dividing CD4+ or CD8+ clones were without an attributable naive or memory phenotype. Significantly reduced by siplizumab was the cumulative frequency of alloreactive sequences, namely those traceable to unstimulated CD4+ memory cells. Memory T cells appeared less diverse than naive cells, which seemed to contribute substantially to alloresponse.

The sequence was collected from a human donor in good health. What was sequenced was CD8+ T cells sorted from blood. The chain joins TRBV19 to TRBJ1-5; D remains ambiguous. The CDR3, as DNA: TGTGCCAGTACCAACTTGACGGGAAATCAGCCCCAGCATTTT. Translating it yields CASTNLTGNQPQHF. Full variable domain (missing parts from reference TRBV19 and TRBJ1-5): DGGITQSPKYLFRKEGQNVTLSCEQNLNHDAMYWYRQDPGQGLRLIYYSQIVNDFQKGDIAEGYSVSREKKESFPLTVTSAQKNPTAFYLCASTNLTGNQPQHFGDGTRLSIL.